This TCR beta chain emerged from a study of PD-1 blockade in classical Hodgkin lymphoma. The sample's time point: cycle 4 day 1 (C4D1), after around six weeks of nivolumab. Every patient had relapsed following autologous stem cell transplantation, and cohorts differed in brentuximab vedotin exposure. Complete response, partial response or progressive disease was each patient's best response. Trimming left V 2 bases short and J 6 bases short, with 8 bases between. Germline CDR1 reads MNHEY; CDR2 reads SVGAGI. CDR3 length: 13 amino acids. Assay used: immunoSEQ multiplex PCR; TCRdb lists only in-frame clones, some missing. Found here are some 18,000 clones, around 82% of them singletons; the top ten hold roughly 22%. Remarks on this clone: Its cognate antigen is unknown.

The study, taken as a whole, reports: Patients who began taking nivolumab under 1 year after ASCT were left out. CD4+ TCR diversity rose significantly by C4D1, and CD8+ TCR diversity did not. Underlying causes for the observed repertoire differences were not defined, possibly disease activity or prior therapy.

This chain joins TRBV6-5 and TRBJ1-3; D uncertain. The sample here was peripheral blood mononuclear cells (PBMCs), taken before the fourth cycle of nivolumab. This sequence was found in a human donor with classical Hodgkin lymphoma. The CDR3 sequence is CASSYNRENTIYF. For the CDR3, the DNA is TGTGCCAGCAGTTACAACCGCGAAAACACCATATATTTT.